The clone carrying this T cell receptor (beta chain) was seen a single time. The antigen is not known. This sample was included in a study of shared clonotypes between healthy human individuals. Study at large: The donor group consisted of a couple of women and a few men, aged 18 to 49. CD8 memory received one plate per donor, CD8 naive two, CD4 memory three and CD4 naive three.

Points from the study as a whole: Generally, estimated richness proved larger in naive subsets than it did in memory subsets. Between a handful of donors, naive CD4 clonotypes were shared at a level of about 5%.

Assay: immunoSEQ multiplex PCR; the TCRdb copy retains only in-frame clones and omits some. Altogether some 2 million clones are present, about 95% being singletons, with the ten largest covering 0.85% to 1.2%. CD45RO-negative, CCR7-selected cells formed the naive CD8 fraction, which excluded terminally differentiated effector memory CD45RA+ cells. This sequence was found in a man aged 18 to 30 in good health. Sequenced material: naive CD8+ T cells sorted from blood.

The chain's CDR3 is CASSAQTTYEQYF. CDR3 DNA sequence: TGTGCCAGCAGTGCACAGACAACCTACGAGCAGTACTTC. The chain couples TRBV2 to TRBJ2-7; no reliable D call. Per germline, CDR1 SNHLY and CDR2 FYNNEI. There are 13 residues in the CDR3. Trimming stripped 4 bases from V and 2 bases from J, with 9 bases between.